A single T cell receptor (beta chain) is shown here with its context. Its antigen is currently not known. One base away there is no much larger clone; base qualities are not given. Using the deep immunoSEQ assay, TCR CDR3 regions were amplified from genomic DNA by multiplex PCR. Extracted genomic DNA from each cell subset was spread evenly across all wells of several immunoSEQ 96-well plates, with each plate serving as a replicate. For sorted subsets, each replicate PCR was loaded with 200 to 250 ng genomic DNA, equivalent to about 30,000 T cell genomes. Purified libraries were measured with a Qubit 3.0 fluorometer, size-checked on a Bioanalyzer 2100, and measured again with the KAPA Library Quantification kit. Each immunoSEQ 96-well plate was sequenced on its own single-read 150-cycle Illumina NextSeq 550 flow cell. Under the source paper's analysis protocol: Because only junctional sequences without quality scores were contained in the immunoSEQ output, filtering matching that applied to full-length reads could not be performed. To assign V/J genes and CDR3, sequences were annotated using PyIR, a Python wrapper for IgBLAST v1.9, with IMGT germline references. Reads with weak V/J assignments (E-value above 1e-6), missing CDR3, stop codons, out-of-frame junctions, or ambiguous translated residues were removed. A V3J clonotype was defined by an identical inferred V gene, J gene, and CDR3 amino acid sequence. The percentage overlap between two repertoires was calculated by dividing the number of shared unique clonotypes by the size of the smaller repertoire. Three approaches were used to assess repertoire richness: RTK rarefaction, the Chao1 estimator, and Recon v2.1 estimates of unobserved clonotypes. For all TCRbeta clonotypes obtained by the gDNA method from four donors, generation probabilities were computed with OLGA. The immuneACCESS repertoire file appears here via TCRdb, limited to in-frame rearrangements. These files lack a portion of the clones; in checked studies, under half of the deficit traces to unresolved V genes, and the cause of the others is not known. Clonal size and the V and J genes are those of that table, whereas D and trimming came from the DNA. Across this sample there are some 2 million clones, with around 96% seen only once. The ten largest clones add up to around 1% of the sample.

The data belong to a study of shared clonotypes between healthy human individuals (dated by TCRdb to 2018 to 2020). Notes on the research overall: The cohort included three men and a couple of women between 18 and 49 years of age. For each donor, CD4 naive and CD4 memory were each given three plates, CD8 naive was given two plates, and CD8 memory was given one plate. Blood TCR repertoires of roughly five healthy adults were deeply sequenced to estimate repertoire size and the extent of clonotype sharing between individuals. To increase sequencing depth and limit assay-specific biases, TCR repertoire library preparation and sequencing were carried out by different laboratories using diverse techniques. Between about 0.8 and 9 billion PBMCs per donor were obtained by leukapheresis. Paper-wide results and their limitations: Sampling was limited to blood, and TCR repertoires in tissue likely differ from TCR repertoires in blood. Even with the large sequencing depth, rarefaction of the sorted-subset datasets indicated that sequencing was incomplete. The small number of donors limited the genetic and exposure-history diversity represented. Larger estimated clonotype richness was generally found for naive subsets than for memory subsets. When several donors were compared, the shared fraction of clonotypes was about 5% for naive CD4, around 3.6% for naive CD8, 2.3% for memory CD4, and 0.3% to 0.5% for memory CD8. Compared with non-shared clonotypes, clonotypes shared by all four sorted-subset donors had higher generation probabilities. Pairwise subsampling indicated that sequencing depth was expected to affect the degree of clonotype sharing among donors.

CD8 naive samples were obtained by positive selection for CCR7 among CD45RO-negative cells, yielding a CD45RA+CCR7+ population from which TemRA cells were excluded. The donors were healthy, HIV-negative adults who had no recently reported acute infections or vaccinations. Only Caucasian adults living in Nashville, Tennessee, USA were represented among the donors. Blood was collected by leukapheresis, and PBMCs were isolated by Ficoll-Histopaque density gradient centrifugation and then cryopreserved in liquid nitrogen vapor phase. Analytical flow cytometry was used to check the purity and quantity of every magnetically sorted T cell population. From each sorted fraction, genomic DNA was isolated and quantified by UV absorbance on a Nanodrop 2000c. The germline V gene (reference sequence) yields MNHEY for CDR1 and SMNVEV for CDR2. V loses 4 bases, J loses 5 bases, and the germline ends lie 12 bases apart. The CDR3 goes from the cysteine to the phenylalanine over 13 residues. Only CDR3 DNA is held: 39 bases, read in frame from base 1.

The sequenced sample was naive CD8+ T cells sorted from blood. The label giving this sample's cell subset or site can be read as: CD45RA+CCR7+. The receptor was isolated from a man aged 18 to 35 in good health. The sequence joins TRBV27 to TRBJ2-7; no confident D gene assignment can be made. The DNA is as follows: TGTGCCAGCAGTTACCCCGAGAGCCACGAGCAGTACTTC. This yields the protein CASSYPESHEQYF.